This T cell receptor beta chain was sequenced in a study of blood T cell repertoires in COVID-19. Turning to the study itself: The analysed material was cDNA or gDNA that came from T cells, B-cell-depleted T cells, or PBMCs.

After removal of 7 bases from V and 7 bases from J, the junction contained 8 bases not matched to a gene. CDR3 size: 13 residues. Germline V lookup: CDR1 LGHNA, CDR2 YNFKEQ. Two negative PCRs, clearance, or symptom resolution had been documented for recovered Cohort 3 donors. Per the study methods: It was from reference gene primer amplification that nucleated cell counts were estimated. The method was immunoSEQ multiplex PCR; TCRdb's version includes in-frame clones alone and lacks a portion of them. The DNA was the basis for D and trimming; V, J and clone size are from that table. Among approximately 200,000 clones listed, 87% were seen once.

Sequencing was done on a sample of PBMCs or T cells enriched from blood (not recorded which). The sequence was collected from a man aged 25 to 40 who had recovered from COVID-19. The chain combines TRBV4-2 with TRBJ1-1; 8 nucleotides agree with TRBD1. CDR3: CASTTGGLSEAFF. CDR3 in DNA: TGTGCCAGCACCACAGGGGGTTTAAGTGAAGCTTTCTTT.